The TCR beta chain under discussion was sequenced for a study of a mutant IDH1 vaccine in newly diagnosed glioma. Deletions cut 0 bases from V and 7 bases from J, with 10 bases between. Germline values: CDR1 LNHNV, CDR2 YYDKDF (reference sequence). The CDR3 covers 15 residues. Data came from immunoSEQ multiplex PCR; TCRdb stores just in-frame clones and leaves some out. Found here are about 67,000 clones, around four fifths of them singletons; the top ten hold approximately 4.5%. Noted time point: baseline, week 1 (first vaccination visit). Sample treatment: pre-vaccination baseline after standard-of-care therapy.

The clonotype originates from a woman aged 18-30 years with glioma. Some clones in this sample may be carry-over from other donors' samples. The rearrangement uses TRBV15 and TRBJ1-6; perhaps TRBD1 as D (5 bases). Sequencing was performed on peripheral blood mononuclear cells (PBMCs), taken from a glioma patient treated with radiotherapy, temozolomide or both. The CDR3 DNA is TGTGCCACCAGCAGAGAGTTAGGGGCCAATTCACCCCTCCACTTT. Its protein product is CATSRELGANSPLHF.